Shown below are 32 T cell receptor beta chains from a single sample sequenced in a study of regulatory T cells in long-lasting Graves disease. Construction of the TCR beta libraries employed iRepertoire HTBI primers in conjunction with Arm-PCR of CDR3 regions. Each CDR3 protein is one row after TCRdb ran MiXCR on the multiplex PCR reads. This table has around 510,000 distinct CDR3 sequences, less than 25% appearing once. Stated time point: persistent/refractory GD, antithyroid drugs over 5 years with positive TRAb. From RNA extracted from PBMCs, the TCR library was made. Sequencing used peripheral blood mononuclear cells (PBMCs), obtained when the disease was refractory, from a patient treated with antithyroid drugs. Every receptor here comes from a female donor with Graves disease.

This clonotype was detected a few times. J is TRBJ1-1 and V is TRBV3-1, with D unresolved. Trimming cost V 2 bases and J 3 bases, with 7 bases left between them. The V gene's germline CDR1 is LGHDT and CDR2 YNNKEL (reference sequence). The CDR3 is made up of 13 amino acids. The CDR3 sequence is CASSQSQYTEAFF. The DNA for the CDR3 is TGTGCCAGCAGCCAATCCCAATACACTGAAGCTTTCTTT.

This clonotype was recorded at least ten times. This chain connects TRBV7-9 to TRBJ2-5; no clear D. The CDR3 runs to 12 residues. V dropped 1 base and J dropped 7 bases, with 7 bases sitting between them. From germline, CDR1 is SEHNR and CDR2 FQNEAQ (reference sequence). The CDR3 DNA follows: TGTGCCAGCAGCTTAGATTTCGGGACCCAGTACTTC. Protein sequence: CASSLDFGTQYF.

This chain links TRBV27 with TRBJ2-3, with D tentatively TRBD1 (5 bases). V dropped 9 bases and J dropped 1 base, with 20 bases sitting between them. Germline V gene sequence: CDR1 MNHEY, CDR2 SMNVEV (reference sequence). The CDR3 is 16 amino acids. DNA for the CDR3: TGTGCCAGTTCGGCTCTGAGCAGGGTGGGCACAGATACGCAGTATTTT. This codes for CASSALSRVGTDTQYF.

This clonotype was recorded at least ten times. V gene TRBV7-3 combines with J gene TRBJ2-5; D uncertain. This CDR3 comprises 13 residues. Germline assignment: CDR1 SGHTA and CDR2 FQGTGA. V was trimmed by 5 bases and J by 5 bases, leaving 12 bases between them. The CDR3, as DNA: TGTGCCAGCAGCCCTCCGTTCGGGGAGACCCAGTACTTC. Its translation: CASSPPFGETQYF. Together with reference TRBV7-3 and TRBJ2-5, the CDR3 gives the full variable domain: GAGVSQTPSNKVTEKGKYVELRCDPISGHTALYWYRQSLGQGPEFLIYFQGTGAADDSGLPNDRFFAVRPEGSVSTLKIQRTERGDSAVYLCASSPPFGETQYFGPGTRLLVL.

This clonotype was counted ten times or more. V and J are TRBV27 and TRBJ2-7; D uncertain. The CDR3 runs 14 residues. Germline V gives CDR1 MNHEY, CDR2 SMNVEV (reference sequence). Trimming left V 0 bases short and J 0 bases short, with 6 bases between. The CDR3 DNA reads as TGTGCCAGCAGTTTATCAGGTATCTCCTACGAGCAGTACTTC. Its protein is CASSLSGISYEQYF.

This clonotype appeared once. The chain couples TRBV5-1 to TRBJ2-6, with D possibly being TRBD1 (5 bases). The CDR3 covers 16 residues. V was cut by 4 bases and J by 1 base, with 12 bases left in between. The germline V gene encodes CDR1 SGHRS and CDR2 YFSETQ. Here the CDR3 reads CASSPRQKSGANVLTF. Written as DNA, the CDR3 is TGCGCCAGCAGCCCGAGACAGAAATCTGGGGCCAACGTCCTGACTTTC.

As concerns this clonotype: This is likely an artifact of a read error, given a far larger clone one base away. The CDR3 here is CASGSPLAGAYEQYF. The CDR3 coding sequence is TGTGCCAGCGGTTCCCCACTAGCGGGAGCTTACGAGCAGTACTTC. This sequence joins TRBV6-9 and TRBJ2-7; 11 nucleotides align to TRBD2. V shed 8 bases, J shed 4 bases, and the junction held 10 bases outside the gene matches. CDR3 length: 15 amino acids. Germline CDR1 MNHGY, CDR2 SVAAGI.

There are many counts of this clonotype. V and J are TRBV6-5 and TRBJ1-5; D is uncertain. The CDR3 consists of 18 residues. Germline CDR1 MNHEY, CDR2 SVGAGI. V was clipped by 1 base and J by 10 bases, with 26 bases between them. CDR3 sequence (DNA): TGTGCCAGCAGTTACTTCCCCGGGCGAACAACTAGAGGTATTCCCCAGCATTTT. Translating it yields CASSYFPGRTTRGIPQHF.

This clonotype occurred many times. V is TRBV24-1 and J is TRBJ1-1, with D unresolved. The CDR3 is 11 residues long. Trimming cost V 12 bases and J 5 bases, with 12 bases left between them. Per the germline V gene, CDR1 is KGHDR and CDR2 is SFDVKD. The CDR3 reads CAPAKGTEAFF. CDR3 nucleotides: TGTGCCCCCGCTAAAGGAACTGAAGCTTTCTTT.

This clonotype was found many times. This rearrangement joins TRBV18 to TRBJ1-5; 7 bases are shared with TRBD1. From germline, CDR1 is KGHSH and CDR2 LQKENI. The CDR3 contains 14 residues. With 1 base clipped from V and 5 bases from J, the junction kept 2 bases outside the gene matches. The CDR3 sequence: CASSPQGADQPQHF. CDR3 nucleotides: TGTGCCAGCTCACCACAGGGGGCGGATCAGCCCCAGCATTTT.

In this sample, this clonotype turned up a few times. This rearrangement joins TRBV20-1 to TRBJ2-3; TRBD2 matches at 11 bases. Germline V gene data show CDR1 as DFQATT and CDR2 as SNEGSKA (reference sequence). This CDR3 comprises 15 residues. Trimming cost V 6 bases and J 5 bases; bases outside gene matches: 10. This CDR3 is CSAPKLAGALDTQYF. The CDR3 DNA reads TGCAGTGCGCCGAAACTAGCGGGAGCGCTAGATACGCAGTATTTT.

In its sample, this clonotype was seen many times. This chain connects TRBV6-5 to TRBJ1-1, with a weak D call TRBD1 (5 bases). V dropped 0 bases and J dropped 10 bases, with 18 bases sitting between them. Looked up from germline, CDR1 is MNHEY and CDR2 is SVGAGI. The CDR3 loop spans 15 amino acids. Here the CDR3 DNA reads TGTGCCAGCAGTTACTCGAGTCGAACGTCGGGGACAGCTTTCTTT. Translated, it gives CASSYSSRTSGTAFF.

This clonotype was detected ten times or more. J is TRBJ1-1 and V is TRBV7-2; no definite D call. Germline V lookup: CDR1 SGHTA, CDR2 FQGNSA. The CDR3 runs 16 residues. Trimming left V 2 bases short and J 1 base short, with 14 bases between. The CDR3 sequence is CASSLSPLGENTEAFF. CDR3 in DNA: TGTGCCAGCAGCTTAAGCCCCTTGGGAGAGAACACTGAAGCTTTCTTT.

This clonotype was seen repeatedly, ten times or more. CDR3 amino acids: CASTEDGYTF. CDR3 DNA sequence: TGTGCCAGCACCGAGGACGGCTACACCTTC. This chain connects TRBV2 to TRBJ1-2; D not certain. The CDR3 has 10 amino acids. V was shortened by 7 bases and J by 8 bases, with 8 bases between the two germline ends. Germline V gene sequence: CDR1 SNHLY, CDR2 FYNNEI.

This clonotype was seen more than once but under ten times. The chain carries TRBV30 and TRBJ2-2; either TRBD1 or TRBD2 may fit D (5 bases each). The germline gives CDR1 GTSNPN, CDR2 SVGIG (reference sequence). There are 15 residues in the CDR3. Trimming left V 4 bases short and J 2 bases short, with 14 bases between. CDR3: CAWTPSGLNTGELFF. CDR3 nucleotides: TGTGCCTGGACTCCCTCGGGGCTAAACACCGGGGAGCTGTTTTTT.

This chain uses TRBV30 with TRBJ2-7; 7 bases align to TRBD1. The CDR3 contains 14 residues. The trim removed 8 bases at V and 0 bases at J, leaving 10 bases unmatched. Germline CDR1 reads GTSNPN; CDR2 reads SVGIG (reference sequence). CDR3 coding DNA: TGTGCCAGTAGTGGACAGGCTAGCTCCTACGAGCAGTACTTC. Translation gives CASSGQASSYEQYF.

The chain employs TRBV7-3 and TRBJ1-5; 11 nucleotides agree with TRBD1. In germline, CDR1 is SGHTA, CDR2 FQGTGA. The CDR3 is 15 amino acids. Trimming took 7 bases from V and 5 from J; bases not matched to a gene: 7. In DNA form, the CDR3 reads TGTGCCAGCACTTGGACAGGGGGCTTTCATCAGCCCCAGCATTTT. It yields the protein CASTWTGGFHQPQHF.

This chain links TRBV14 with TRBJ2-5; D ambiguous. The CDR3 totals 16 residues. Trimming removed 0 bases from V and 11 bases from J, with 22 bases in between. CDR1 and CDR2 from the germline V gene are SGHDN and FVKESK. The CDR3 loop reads CASSQETPSSYNEQYF. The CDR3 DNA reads TGTGCCAGCAGCCAAGAGACCCCAAGCTCCTACAATGAGCAGTACTTC.

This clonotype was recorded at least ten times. CDR3: CAFFPMGGAYEQYF. CDR3 sequence (DNA): TGTGCCTTCTTCCCAATGGGGGGGGCCTACGAGCAGTACTTC. This chain uses TRBV30 with TRBJ2-7; the match to TRBD2 covers 7 bases. V was pared by 7 bases and J by 2 bases, with 11 bases of the junction left unmatched. This CDR3 is 14 amino acids long. Per the germline V gene, CDR1 is GTSNPN and CDR2 is SVGIG (reference sequence).

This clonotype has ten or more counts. Here the CDR3 DNA reads TGTGCCAGCAGTCCCCATAGCGGGAGGGCCAGGGACGAGCAGTACTTC. It translates to CASSPHSGRARDEQYF. This sequence joins TRBV27 and TRBJ2-7, with 11 positions matching TRBD2. The CDR3 has 16 amino acids. Germline lookup yields CDR1 MNHEY and CDR2 SMNVEV (reference sequence). The V segment lost 5 bases and the J segment 5 bases; nucleotides outside the gene matches: 11.

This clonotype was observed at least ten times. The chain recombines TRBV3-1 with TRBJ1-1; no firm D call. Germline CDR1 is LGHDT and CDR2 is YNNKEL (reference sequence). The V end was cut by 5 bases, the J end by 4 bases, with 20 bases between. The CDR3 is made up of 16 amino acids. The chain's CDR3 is CASSEVPGVRITEAFF. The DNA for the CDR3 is TGTGCCAGCAGCGAAGTCCCCGGGGTACGCATCACTGAAGCTTTCTTT.

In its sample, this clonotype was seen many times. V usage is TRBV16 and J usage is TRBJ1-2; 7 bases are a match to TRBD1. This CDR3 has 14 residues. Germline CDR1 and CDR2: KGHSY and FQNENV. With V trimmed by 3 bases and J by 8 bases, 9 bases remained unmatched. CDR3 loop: CASSQTTGVSGYTF. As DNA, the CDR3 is TGTGCCAGCAGCCAGACCACAGGGGTGAGCGGCTACACCTTC.

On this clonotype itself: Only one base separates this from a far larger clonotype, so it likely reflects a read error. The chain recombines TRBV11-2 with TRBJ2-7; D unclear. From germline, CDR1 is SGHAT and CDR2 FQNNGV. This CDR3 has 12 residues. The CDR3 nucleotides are TGTACCAGCAGCTTGAACGGCGACGAGCAGTACTTC. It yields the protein CTSSLNGDEQYF.

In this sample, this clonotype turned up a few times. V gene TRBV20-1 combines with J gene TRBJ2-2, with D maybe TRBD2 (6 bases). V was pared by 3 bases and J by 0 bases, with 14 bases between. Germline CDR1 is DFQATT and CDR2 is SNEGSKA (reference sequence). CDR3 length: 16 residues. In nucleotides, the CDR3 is TGCAGTGCTAGTGAGGGGAGGCGTACGAACACCGGGGAGCTGTTTTTT. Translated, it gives CSASEGRRTNTGELFF.

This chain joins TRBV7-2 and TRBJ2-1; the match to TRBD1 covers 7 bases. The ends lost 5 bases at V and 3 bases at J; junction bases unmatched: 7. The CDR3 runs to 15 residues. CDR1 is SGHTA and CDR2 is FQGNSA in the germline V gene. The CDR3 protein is CASSPTGPLYNEQFF. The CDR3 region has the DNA TGTGCCAGCAGCCCGACAGGGCCACTCTACAATGAGCAGTTCTTC.

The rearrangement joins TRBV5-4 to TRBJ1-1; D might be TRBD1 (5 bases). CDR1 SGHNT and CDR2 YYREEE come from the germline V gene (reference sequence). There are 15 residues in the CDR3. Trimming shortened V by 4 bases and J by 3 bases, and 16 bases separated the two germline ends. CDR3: CASSPQVGADTEAFF. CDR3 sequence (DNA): TGTGCCAGCAGCCCCCAGGTAGGGGCGGACACTGAAGCTTTCTTT.

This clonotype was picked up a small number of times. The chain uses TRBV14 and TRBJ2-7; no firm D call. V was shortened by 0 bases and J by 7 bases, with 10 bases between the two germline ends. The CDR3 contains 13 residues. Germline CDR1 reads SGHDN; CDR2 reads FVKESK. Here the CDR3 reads CASSQDRFREQYF. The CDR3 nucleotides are TGTGCCAGCAGCCAAGATCGGTTTAGGGAGCAGTACTTC.

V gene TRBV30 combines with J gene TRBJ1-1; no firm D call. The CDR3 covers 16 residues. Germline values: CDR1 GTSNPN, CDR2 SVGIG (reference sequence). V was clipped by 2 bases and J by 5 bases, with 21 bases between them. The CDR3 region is CAWSFPGMSEGTEAFF. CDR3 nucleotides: TGTGCCTGGAGTTTTCCAGGAATGTCAGAAGGTACTGAAGCTTTCTTT.

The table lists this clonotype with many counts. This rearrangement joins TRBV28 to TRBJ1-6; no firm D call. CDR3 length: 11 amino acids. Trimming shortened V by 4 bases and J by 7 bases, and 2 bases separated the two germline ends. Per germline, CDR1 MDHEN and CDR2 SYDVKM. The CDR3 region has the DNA TGTGCCAGCAGTTCAAATTCACCCCTCCACTTT. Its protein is CASSSNSPLHF.

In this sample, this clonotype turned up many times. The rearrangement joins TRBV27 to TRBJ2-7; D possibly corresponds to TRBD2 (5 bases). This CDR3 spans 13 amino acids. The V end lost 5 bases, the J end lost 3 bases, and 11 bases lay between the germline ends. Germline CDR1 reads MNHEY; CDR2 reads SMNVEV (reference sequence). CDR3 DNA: TGTGCCAGCAGTGGGCGACGGGGCTACGAGCAGTACTTC. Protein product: CASSGRRGYEQYF.

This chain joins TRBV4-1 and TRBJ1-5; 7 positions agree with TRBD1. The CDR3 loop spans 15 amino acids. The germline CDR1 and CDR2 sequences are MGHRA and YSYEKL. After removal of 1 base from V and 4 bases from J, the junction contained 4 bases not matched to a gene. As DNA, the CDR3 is TGCGCCAGCAGCCAAGGGGGGACAGCAAATCAGCCCCAGCATTTT. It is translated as CASSQGGTANQPQHF.

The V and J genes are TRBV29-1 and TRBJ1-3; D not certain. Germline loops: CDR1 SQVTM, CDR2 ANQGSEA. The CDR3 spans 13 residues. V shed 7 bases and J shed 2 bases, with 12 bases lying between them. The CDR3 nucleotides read TGCAGCGCAAGGAAAGAGGCTGGAAACACCATATATTTT. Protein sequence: CSARKEAGNTIYF.